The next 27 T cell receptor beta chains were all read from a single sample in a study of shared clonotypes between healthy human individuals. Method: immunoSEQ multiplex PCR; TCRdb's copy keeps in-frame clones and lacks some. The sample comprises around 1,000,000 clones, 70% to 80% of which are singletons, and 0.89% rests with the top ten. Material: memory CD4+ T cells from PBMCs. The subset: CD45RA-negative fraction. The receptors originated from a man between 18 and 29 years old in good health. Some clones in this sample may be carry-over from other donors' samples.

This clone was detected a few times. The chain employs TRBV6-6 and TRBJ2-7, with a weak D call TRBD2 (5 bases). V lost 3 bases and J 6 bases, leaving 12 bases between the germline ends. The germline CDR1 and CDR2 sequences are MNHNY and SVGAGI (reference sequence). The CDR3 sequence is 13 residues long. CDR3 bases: TGTGCCAGCAGTTATCATCCGAGCGGCGAGCAGTACTTC. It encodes CASSYHPSGEQYF.

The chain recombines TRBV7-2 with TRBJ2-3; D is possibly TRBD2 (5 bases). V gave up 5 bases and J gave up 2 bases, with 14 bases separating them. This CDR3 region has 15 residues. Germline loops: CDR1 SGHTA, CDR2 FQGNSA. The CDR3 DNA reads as TGTGCCAGCAGCAGGGAGTGGAGATTCACAGATACGCAGTATTTT. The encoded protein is CASSREWRFTDTQYF.

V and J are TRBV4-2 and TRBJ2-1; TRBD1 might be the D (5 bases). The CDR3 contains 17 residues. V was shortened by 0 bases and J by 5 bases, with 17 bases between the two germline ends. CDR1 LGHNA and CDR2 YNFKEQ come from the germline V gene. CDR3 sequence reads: CASSQDASGRPNNEQFF. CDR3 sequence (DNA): TGTGCCAGCAGCCAAGACGCATCAGGGCGCCCAAACAATGAGCAGTTCTTC.

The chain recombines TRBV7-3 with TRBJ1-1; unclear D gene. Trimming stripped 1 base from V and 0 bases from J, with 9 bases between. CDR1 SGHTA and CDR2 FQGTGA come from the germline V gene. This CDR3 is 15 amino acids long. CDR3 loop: CASSLSSSLNTEAFF. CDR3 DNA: TGTGCCAGCAGCTTAAGCAGCTCCCTGAACACTGAAGCTTTCTTT.

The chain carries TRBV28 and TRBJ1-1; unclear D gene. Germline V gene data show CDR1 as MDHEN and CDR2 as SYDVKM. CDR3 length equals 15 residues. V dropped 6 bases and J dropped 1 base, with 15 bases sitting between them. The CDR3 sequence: CASRALAGRNTEAFF. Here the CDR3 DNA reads TGTGCCAGCAGAGCCCTAGCGGGTAGGAACACTGAAGCTTTCTTT.

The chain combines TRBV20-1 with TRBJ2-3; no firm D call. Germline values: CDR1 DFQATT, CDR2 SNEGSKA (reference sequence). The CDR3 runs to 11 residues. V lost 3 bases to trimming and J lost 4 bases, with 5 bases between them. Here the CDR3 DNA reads TGCAGTGCTAGTGACGCAGATACGCAGTATTTT. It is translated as CSASDADTQYF.

This chain's CDR3 is CASSSYGVQGNTIYF. The CDR3 DNA follows: TGTGCCAGCAGTTCCTACGGGGTGCAAGGAAACACCATATATTTT. The chain carries TRBV13 and TRBJ1-3; no definite D call. The CDR3 has 15 residues. The germline V gene encodes CDR1 PRHDT and CDR2 FYEKMQ (reference sequence). The V end was cut by 6 bases, the J end by 4 bases, with 16 bases between.

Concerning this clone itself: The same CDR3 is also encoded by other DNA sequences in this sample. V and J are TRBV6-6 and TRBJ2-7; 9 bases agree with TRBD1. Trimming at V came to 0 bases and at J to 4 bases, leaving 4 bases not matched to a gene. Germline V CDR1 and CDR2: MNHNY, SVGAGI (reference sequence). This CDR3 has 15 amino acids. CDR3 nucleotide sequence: TGTGCCAGCAGTTACTCCGGGACAGGGTCGTACGAGCAGTACTTC. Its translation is CASSYSGTGSYEQYF.

The CDR3 region has the DNA TGTGCCAGCAGTGAGATGGCGGGAGAAGTAGATACGCAGTATTTT. Protein product: CASSEMAGEVDTQYF. The rearrangement joins TRBV2 to TRBJ2-3; 7 positions agree with TRBD2. This CDR3 region has 15 residues. The ends lost 3 bases at V and 5 bases at J; junction bases unmatched: 8. CDR1 is SNHLY, CDR2 FYNNEI, per germline.

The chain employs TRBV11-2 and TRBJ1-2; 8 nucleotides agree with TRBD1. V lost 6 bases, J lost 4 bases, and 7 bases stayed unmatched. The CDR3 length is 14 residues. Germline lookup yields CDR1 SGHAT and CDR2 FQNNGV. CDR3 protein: CASRRTQGVYGYTF. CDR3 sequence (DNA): TGTGCCAGCAGACGAACACAGGGGGTCTATGGCTACACCTTC.

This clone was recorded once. In DNA, the CDR3 is TGTGCCAGCAGCACCCGGACTAGTTACGAGCAGTACTTC. This translates into CASSTRTSYEQYF. The J gene is TRBJ2-7, the V gene TRBV7-2; 7 bases are shared with TRBD2. The length of the CDR3 is 13 residues. With V trimmed by 5 bases and J by 4 bases, 5 bases remained unmatched. Germline V gene data show CDR1 as SGHTA and CDR2 as FQGNSA.

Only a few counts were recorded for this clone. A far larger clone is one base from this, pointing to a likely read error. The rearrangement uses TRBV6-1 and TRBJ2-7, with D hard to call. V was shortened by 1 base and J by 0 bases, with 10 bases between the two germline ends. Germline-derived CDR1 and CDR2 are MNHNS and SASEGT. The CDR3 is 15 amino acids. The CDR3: CASSEGAWGSYEQYF. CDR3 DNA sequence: TGTGCCAGCAGTGAAGGGGCATGGGGCTCCTACGAGCAGTACTTC.

The CDR3 DNA sequence: TGCGCCAGCAGTCAACCCAAAACCCTAGGACTAGCGAGCTCCTACGAGCAGTACTTC. Its translation: CASSQPKTLGLASSYEQYF. The chain recombines TRBV23-1 with TRBJ2-7, with 9 bases that match TRBD2. TRBV23-1 is designated an ORF whose function remains uncertain. Trimming at V came to 2 bases and at J to 0 bases, leaving 14 bases not matched to a gene. This CDR3 contains 19 residues.

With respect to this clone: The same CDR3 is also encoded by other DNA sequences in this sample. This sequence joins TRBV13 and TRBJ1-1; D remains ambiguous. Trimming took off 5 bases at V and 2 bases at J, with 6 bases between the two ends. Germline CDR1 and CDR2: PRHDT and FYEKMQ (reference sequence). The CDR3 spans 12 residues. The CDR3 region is CASSLPNTEAFF. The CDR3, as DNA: TGTGCCAGCAGCCTTCCTAACACTGAAGCTTTCTTT.

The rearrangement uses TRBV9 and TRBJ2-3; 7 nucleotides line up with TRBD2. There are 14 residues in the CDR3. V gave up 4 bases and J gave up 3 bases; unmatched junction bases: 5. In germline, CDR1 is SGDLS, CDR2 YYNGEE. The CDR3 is CASSREGRTDTQYF. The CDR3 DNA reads TGTGCCAGCAGCAGGGAGGGCCGAACAGATACGCAGTATTTT. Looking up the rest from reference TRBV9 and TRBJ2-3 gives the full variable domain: DSGVTQTPKHLITATGQRVTLRCSPRSGDLSVYWYQQSLDQGLQFLIQYYNGEERAKGNILERFSAQQFPDLHSELNLSSLELGDSALYFCASSREGRTDTQYFGPGTRLTVL.

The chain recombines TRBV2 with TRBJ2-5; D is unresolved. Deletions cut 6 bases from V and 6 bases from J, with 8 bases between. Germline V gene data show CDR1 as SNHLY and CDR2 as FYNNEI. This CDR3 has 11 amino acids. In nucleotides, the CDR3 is TGTGCCAGCAGGCGGTTTCAGACCCAGTACTTC. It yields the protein CASRRFQTQYF.

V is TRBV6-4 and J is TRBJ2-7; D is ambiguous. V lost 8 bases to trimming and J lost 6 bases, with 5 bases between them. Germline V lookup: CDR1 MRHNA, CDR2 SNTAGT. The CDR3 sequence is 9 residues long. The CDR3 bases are TGTGCCAGCCCCTCCGAGCAGTACTTC. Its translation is CASPSEQYF.

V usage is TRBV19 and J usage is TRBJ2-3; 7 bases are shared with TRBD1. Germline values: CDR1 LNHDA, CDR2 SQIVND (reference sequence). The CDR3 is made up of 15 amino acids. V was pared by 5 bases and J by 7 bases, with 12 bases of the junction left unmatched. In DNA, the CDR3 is TGTGCCAGTAGTGCGCCGTCAGGGGGTCGGTATACGCAGTATTTT. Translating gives CASSAPSGGRYTQYF.

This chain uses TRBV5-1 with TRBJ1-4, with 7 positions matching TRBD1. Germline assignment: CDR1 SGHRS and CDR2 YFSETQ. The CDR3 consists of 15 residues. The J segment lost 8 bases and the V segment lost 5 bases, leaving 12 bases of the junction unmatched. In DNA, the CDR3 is TGCGCCAGCAGTTGGGGGACAGCCCTGGGGGAAAAACTGTTTTTT. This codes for CASSWGTALGEKLFF. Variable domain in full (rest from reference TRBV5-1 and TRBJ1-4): KAGVTQTPRYLIKTRGQQVTLSCSPISGHRSVSWYQQTPGQGLQFLFEYFSETQRNKGNFPGRFSGRQFSNSRSEMNVSTLELGDSALYLCASSWGTALGEKLFFGSGTQLSVL.

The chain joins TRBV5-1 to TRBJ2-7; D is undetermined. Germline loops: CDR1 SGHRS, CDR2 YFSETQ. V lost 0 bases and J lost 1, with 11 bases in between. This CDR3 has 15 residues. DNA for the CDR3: TGCGCCAGCAGCTTGGGGGCAGTCGGATCCTACGAGCAGTACTTC. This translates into CASSLGAVGSYEQYF.

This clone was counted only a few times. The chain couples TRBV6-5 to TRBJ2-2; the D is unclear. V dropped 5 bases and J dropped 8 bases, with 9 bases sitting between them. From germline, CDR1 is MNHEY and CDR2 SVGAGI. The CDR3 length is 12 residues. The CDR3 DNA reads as TGTGCCAGCAGTCTAGTCCGGGGGGAGCTGTTTTTT. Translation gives CASSLVRGELFF.

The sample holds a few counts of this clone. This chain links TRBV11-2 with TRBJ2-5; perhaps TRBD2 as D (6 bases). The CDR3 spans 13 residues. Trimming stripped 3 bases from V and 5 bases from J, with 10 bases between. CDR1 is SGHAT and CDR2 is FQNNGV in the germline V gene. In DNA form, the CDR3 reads TGTGCCAGCAGCTTGCGCGGAGGGGAGACCCAGTACTTC. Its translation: CASSLRGGETQYF.

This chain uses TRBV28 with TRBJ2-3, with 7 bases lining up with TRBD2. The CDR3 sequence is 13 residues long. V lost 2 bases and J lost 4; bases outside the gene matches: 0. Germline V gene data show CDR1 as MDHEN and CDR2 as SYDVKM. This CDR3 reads CASSLGGADTQYF. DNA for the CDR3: TGTGCCAGCAGTTTAGGGGGGGCAGATACGCAGTATTTT.

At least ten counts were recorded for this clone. The CDR3 sequence is CASSPPGTGALSGYTF. The CDR3 coding sequence is TGTGCCAGCAGCCCTCCCGGCACGGGGGCGCTTAGTGGCTACACCTTC. V usage is TRBV27 and J usage is TRBJ1-2; possibly TRBD1 for D (6 bases). Germline V gene lookup returns CDR1 MNHEY and CDR2 SMNVEV (reference sequence). This CDR3 is built from 16 residues. V shed 6 bases and J shed 7 bases, with 24 bases lying between them.

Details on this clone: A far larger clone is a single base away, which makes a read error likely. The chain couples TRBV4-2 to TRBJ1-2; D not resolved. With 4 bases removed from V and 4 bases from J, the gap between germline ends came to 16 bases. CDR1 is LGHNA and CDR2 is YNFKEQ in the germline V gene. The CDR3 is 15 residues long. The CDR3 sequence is CASSPSGPESYGYTF. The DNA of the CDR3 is TGTGCCAGCAGCCCATCCGGGCCCGAGTCCTATGGCTACACCTTC.

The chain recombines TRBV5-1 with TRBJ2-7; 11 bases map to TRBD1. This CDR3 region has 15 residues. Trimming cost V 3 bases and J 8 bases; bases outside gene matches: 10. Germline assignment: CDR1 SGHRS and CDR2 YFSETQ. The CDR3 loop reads CASSSRTGGKNQQYF. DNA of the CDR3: TGCGCCAGCAGCTCGCGGACAGGGGGCAAGAATCAGCAGTACTTC. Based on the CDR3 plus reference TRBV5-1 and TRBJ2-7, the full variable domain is KAGVTQTPRYLIKTRGQQVTLSCSPISGHRSVSWYQQTPGQGLQFLFEYFSETQRNKGNFPGRFSGRQFSNSRSEMNVSTLELGDSALYLCASSSRTGGKNQQYFGPGTRLTVT.

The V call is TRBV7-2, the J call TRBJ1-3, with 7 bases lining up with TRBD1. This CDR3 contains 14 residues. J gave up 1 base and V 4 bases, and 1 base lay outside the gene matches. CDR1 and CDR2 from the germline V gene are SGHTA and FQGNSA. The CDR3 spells CASSYRGSGNTIYF. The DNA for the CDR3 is TGTGCCAGCAGCTACAGGGGTTCTGGAAACACCATATATTTT.